This TCR beta chain was found in a study of CD8+ T cells in alopecia areata. The overall study: A regimen of oral tofacitinib, 5 to 10 mg twice daily, was given to treated patients.

Germline V gives CDR1 SGHVS, CDR2 FQNEAQ. This CDR3 region has 15 residues. Trimming left V 5 bases short and J 0 bases short, with 11 bases between. This sample's treatment: oral pan-JAK inhibitor, 5-10 mg twice daily. Lesional scalp punch biopsies and peripheral blood came from alopecia areata patients. The study's findings and limits: The study found that many expanded lesional clones persisted in scalp and blood during tofacitinib. Scalp clonality and expanded CD8+ clones among the top 100 fell significantly with tofacitinib.

About this clone: The antigen is not known.

In each case, RNA was isolated and then reverse transcribed into cDNA as the sequencing template. Some clones are missing from TCRdb's copy, which holds only in-frame ones; the method was immunoSEQ multiplex PCR. The profile shows roughly 200,000 clones, approximately 55% of them singletons. The chain combines TRBV7-8 with TRBJ2-4; a possible D gene is TRBD1 (6 bases). This receptor was obtained from a human donor with alopecia areata. The sequencing here drew on CD8+ T cells sorted from blood, taken at week 24, from a patient treated with tofacitinib. Here the CDR3 reads CASSPRGIAKNIQYF. The CDR3 DNA reads TGTGCCAGCAGCCCCAGGGGAATAGCCAAAAACATTCAGTACTTC.